This T cell receptor beta chain was obtained from a study of blood T cell repertoires in COVID-19. Study overall: Acute and convalescent COVID-19 samples came from the United States, Italy and Spain. The cDNA or gDNA used as material had been derived from T cells, B-cell-depleted T cells, or PBMCs.

Original data processing: The authors estimated nucleated cell counts from reference gene primer amplification. Assay used: immunoSEQ multiplex PCR; TCRdb lists only in-frame clones, some missing. That table is the source of V, J and clone size, and D and trimming were worked out from the DNA. The sample has approximately 100,000 clones, about 85% seen once. The V end was cut by 2 bases, the J end by 6 bases, with 15 bases between. The CDR3 has 14 residues. Germline CDR1 SGHNT, CDR2 YYREEE (reference sequence). The receptor comes from a human donor in a cohort sampled during active COVID-19. The rearrangement links TRBV5-4 to TRBJ2-7; D possibly corresponds to TRBD1 (6 bases). The specimen was peripheral blood. In DNA form, the CDR3 reads TGTGCCAGCAGCTTAGAAACAGGGTTGGGCGAGCAGTACTTC. This translates into CASSLETGLGEQYF.